This paragraph covers one TCR beta chain sequence. The data were taken from a study of cytomegalovirus exposure and HLA in healthy donors. The PCR had 60 Vbeta and 13 Jbeta primers. The data were produced by immunoSEQ multiplex PCR, yet TCRdb's version contains in-frame clones alone and is incomplete. This table holds more than 100,000 clones, roughly 9.6% found once. The sequencing input was PBMCs. The TCR was taken from a woman in her 40s in good health and CMV-seropositive.

CDR3 region: CASRASGQSPGQPQHF. In DNA form, the CDR3 reads TGTGCCAGTAGGGCGTCAGGACAGTCCCCTGGTCAGCCCCAGCATTTT. The chain employs TRBV19 and TRBJ1-5; maybe TRBD1 (6 bases). Trimming pared 6 bases from V and 6 bases from J, leaving 21 bases between. CDR3 length: 16 residues. Germline-derived CDR1 and CDR2 are LNHDA and SQIVND (reference sequence).